The rows below give T cell receptor beta chains drawn from one sample of a study of T cells in Graves' hyperthyroidism and ophthalmopathy. A single record per CDR3 protein comes from TCRdb applying MiXCR to the multiplex PCR reads. The table lists 350,000 to 400,000 distinct CDR3 sequences, approximately 15% of them singletons, with 11% in the top ten. The sample comprised blood. The origin of the receptors is a woman between 55 and 75 years old with Graves' hyperthyroidism. Both conserved end residues are part of each CDR3. The D gene is left open where the match is weak. The size of a clone is reported for some rows only, either as once, few or many, or as a class for expanded clones.

j_gene: TRBJ2-2
v_gene: TRBV6-1
abundance: few
d_gene: -
CDR3nt: TGTGCCAGCAGCCCCTCGGATGGTACCGGGGAGCTGTTTTTT
CDR3aa: CASSPSDGTGELFF

j_gene: TRBJ1-4
v_gene: TRBV27
abundance: few
d_gene: -
CDR3nt: TGTGCCAGCAGCCGAACCAATTATGAAAAACTGTTTTTT
CDR3aa: CASSRTNYEKLFF

j_gene: TRBJ2-1
v_gene: TRBV4-2
abundance: few
d_gene: TRBD2
CDR3nt: TGTGCCAGCAGCCAAGACCCGACTAGCGCGAGAGCTTGGAATGGGCAGTTCTTC
CDR3aa: CASSQDPTSARAWNGQFF

j_gene: TRBJ2-7
v_gene: TRBV6-2/TRBV6-3
abundance: few
d_gene: -
CDR3nt: TGTGCCAGCAGTTACTGGGGGGACTTCTACGAGCAGTACTTC
CDR3aa: CASSYWGDFYEQYF

j_gene: TRBJ2-1
v_gene: TRBV6-1
abundance: many
d_gene: TRBD2
CDR3nt: TGTGCCAGCAGTGAACCTTTTCTAGCGGGAGGTATCAATGAGCAGTTCTTC
CDR3aa: CASSEPFLAGGINEQFF

j_gene: TRBJ2-7
v_gene: TRBV28
abundance: many
d_gene: -
CDR3nt: TGTGCCAGCACCGCGACACTGGGCTACGAGCAGTACTTC
CDR3aa: CASTATLGYEQYF

j_gene: TRBJ2-3
v_gene: TRBV12-3/TRBV12-4
abundance: many
d_gene: TRBD2
CDR3nt: TGTGCCAGCAGTTCGTCCTGGGGACTAGCGGAAACAGATACGCAGTATTTT
CDR3aa: CASSSSWGLAETDTQYF

j_gene: TRBJ2-2
v_gene: TRBV7-6
abundance: -
d_gene: TRBD2
CDR3nt: TGTGCCAGCAGCCGTACCGGACTAGCGGGAGACACCGGGGAGCTGTTTTTT
CDR3aa: CASSRTGLAGDTGELFF

j_gene: TRBJ2-4
v_gene: TRBV27
abundance: few
d_gene: -
CDR3nt: TGTGCCAGCAGTCCCTCGAGGGGGGACATTCAGTACTTC
CDR3aa: CASSPSRGDIQYF

j_gene: TRBJ2-1
v_gene: TRBV6-1
abundance: many
d_gene: -
CDR3nt: TGTGCCAGCAGTGAATTAGCCGGGAGTCTCGATGAGCAGTTCTTC
CDR3aa: CASSELAGSLDEQFF

j_gene: TRBJ2-1
v_gene: TRBV28
abundance: -
d_gene: -
CDR3nt: TGTGCCGTTCCGGGGCGGGTCTACAATGAGCAGTTCTTC
CDR3aa: CAVPGRVYNEQFF

j_gene: TRBJ1-2
v_gene: TRBV28
abundance: many
d_gene: -
CDR3nt: TGTGCCAGCAAAACAGCCTTCTATGGCTACACCTTC
CDR3aa: CASKTAFYGYTF

j_gene: TRBJ2-2
v_gene: TRBV19
abundance: few
d_gene: TRBD1
CDR3nt: TGTGCCAGTAGTATCACAGGGGCCGCAGGGACCGGGGAGCTGTTTTTT
CDR3aa: CASSITGAAGTGELFF

j_gene: TRBJ1-4
v_gene: TRBV19
abundance: -
d_gene: -
CDR3nt: TGTGCCAGTAGTATGGCCCGGGGGGCAGGTGAAAAACTGTTTTTT
CDR3aa: CASSMARGAGEKLFF

j_gene: TRBJ2-7
v_gene: TRBV4-1
abundance: -
d_gene: TRBD1
CDR3nt: TGCGCCAGCAGCCCTTCCGGGACAGGGAGGTCCTACGAGCAGTACTTC
CDR3aa: CASSPSGTGRSYEQYF

j_gene: TRBJ2-3
v_gene: TRBV6-1
abundance: -
d_gene: -
CDR3nt: TGTGCCAGCAGTGAATCGGGCCTGGATACGCAGTATTTT
CDR3aa: CASSESGLDTQYF

j_gene: TRBJ2-3
v_gene: TRBV20-1
abundance: few
d_gene: TRBD2
CDR3nt: TGCAGTGCTATAGGACTAGCGGTCACAGATACGCAGTATTTT
CDR3aa: CSAIGLAVTDTQYF

j_gene: TRBJ1-3
v_gene: TRBV15
abundance: many
d_gene: -
CDR3nt: TGTGCCACCAGCAGAGGGGACTTCTCTGGAAACACCATATATTTT
CDR3aa: CATSRGDFSGNTIYF

j_gene: TRBJ2-1
v_gene: TRBV24-1
abundance: many
d_gene: TRBD2
CDR3nt: TGTGCCACCAGTGCCACTAGCGGGAGGACTACGATTTACAATGAGCAGTTCTTC
CDR3aa: CATSATSGRTTIYNEQFF

j_gene: TRBJ2-3
v_gene: TRBV20-1
abundance: -
d_gene: TRBD2
CDR3nt: TGCAGTGCTAGAGGGGGGACTAGCGGGAGATCAGATACGCAGTATTTT
CDR3aa: CSARGGTSGRSDTQYF

j_gene: TRBJ2-1
v_gene: TRBV5-1
abundance: many
d_gene: TRBD2
CDR3nt: TGCGCCAGCGGCTGGCCCCTAGCGGTACCTAATGAGCAGTTCTTC
CDR3aa: CASGWPLAVPNEQFF

j_gene: TRBJ2-7
v_gene: TRBV12-3/TRBV12-4
abundance: many
d_gene: -
CDR3nt: TGTGCCAGCAGTTCTGGGCAGACCTACGAGCAGTACTTC
CDR3aa: CASSSGQTYEQYF

j_gene: TRBJ2-7
v_gene: TRBV11-2
abundance: few
d_gene: -
CDR3nt: TGCGCCAGCAGCCAACCCGCCACGGATAACTCCTACGAGCAGTACTTC
CDR3aa: CASSQPATDNSYEQYF

j_gene: TRBJ1-2
v_gene: TRBV18
abundance: many
d_gene: -
CDR3nt: TGTGCCAGCTCACCAGGGGAAACAAACTATGGCTACACCTTC
CDR3aa: CASSPGETNYGYTF

j_gene: TRBJ2-5
v_gene: TRBV10-3
abundance: many
d_gene: -
CDR3nt: TGTGCCATCATGGGCGGAAACCAAGAGACCCAGTACTTC
CDR3aa: CAIMGGNQETQYF

j_gene: TRBJ2-2
v_gene: TRBV30
abundance: many
d_gene: TRBD2
CDR3nt: TGTGCCTGGAGTGCGGGACTAGGAGGCGGGGAGCTGTTTTTT
CDR3aa: CAWSAGLGGGELFF

j_gene: TRBJ1-2
v_gene: TRBV7-2
abundance: many
d_gene: -
CDR3nt: TGTGCCAGCAGCCCCCCCCCGACCGCTAACTATGGCTACACCTTC
CDR3aa: CASSPPPTANYGYTF

j_gene: TRBJ2-7
v_gene: TRBV6-1
abundance: few
d_gene: -
CDR3nt: TGTGCCAGCACTCCCGGTTGGTTCCCCGACAGTTACTACGAGCAGTACTTC
CDR3aa: CASTPGWFPDSYYEQYF

j_gene: TRBJ1-1
v_gene: TRBV6-5
abundance: many
d_gene: TRBD1
CDR3nt: TGTGCCAGCAGTTACTCACAAATCTCCGGGACAGGGGGCGCGGGCACTGAAGCTTTCTTT
CDR3aa: CASSYSQISGTGGAGTEAFF

j_gene: TRBJ1-2
v_gene: TRBV10-3
abundance: many
d_gene: TRBD1
CDR3nt: TGTGCCATCAGGGAGGGACAGAACTATGGCTACACCTTC
CDR3aa: CAIREGQNYGYTF

j_gene: TRBJ1-3
v_gene: TRBV3-1
abundance: few
d_gene: -
CDR3nt: TGTGCCAGCAGCTCCCTAAATGGGAGAAACACCATATATTTT
CDR3aa: CASSSLNGRNTIYF

j_gene: TRBJ1-1
v_gene: TRBV12-3/TRBV12-4
abundance: many
d_gene: TRBD1
CDR3nt: TGTGCCAGCAGGGGACAGCTCACGAACACTGAAGCTTTCTTT
CDR3aa: CASRGQLTNTEAFF

j_gene: TRBJ2-7
v_gene: TRBV10-3
abundance: many
d_gene: TRBD2
CDR3nt: TGTGCCATCAGTGGAAGACTAGCGGTTGCCTACGAGCAGTACTTC
CDR3aa: CAISGRLAVAYEQYF

j_gene: TRBJ2-1
v_gene: TRBV5-1
abundance: many
d_gene: -
CDR3nt: TGCGCCAGCAGCTTGGGTACTACTTCCGACAATGAGCAGTTCTTC
CDR3aa: CASSLGTTSDNEQFF

j_gene: TRBJ2-7
v_gene: TRBV29-1
abundance: many
d_gene: TRBD1
CDR3nt: TGCAGCGTATCCGGACAGGGGACTTCCGACGAGCAGTACTTC
CDR3aa: CSVSGQGTSDEQYF

j_gene: TRBJ2-5
v_gene: TRBV6-1
abundance: -
d_gene: -
CDR3nt: TGTGCCAGCAGTCGACCCCAGGGGACCCAGTACTTC
CDR3aa: CASSRPQGTQYF

j_gene: TRBJ2-1
v_gene: TRBV19
abundance: -
d_gene: TRBD1
CDR3nt: TGTGCCAGTAGTAAGGGACAGAGGACATCCTACAATGAGCAGTTCTTC
CDR3aa: CASSKGQRTSYNEQFF

j_gene: TRBJ2-7
v_gene: TRBV20-1
abundance: many
d_gene: -
CDR3nt: TGCAGTGCCCTAAGGGGCAGTGGCTACGAGCAGTACTTC
CDR3aa: CSALRGSGYEQYF

j_gene: TRBJ2-5
v_gene: TRBV3-1
abundance: -
d_gene: -
CDR3nt: TGTGCCAGCAGCCAAGGACAGTTGCAAGAGACCCAGTACTTC
CDR3aa: CASSQGQLQETQYF

j_gene: TRBJ2-7
v_gene: TRBV5-1
abundance: -
d_gene: TRBD2
CDR3nt: TGCGCCAGCAGCAAGGGACTAGCGGGAGGTGCCTACGAGCAGTACTTC
CDR3aa: CASSKGLAGGAYEQYF

j_gene: TRBJ2-2
v_gene: TRBV18
abundance: many
d_gene: -
CDR3nt: TGTGCCAGCTCACCTGATGGGGACCGCGGACTGTTTTTT
CDR3aa: CASSPDGDRGLFF

j_gene: TRBJ2-1
v_gene: TRBV18
abundance: many
d_gene: TRBD2
CDR3nt: TGTGCCAGCTCACCCGCTCCTAGCGGGAGCGAGCAGTTCTTC
CDR3aa: CASSPAPSGSEQFF

j_gene: TRBJ2-3
v_gene: TRBV19
abundance: -
d_gene: -
CDR3nt: TGTGCCAGTAAGGTCGGGGAGCGCAGCACAGATACGCAGTATTTT
CDR3aa: CASKVGERSTDTQYF

j_gene: TRBJ2-5
v_gene: TRBV6-1
abundance: -
d_gene: TRBD1
CDR3nt: TGTGCCAGCAGGAAATCCGGGACAGGGGGCGCGGCGGGAGAGAAGGAGACCCAGTACTTC
CDR3aa: CASRKSGTGGAAGEKETQYF

j_gene: TRBJ1-6
v_gene: TRBV5-1
abundance: few
d_gene: TRBD1
CDR3nt: TGCGCCAGCAGCTACGGGACAGGGGTTTCACCCCTCCACTTT
CDR3aa: CASSYGTGVSPLHF

j_gene: TRBJ2-5
v_gene: TRBV12-3/TRBV12-4
abundance: many
d_gene: -
CDR3nt: TGTGCCAGCAGTCCACAACTAGTACAAGAGACCCAGTACTTC
CDR3aa: CASSPQLVQETQYF